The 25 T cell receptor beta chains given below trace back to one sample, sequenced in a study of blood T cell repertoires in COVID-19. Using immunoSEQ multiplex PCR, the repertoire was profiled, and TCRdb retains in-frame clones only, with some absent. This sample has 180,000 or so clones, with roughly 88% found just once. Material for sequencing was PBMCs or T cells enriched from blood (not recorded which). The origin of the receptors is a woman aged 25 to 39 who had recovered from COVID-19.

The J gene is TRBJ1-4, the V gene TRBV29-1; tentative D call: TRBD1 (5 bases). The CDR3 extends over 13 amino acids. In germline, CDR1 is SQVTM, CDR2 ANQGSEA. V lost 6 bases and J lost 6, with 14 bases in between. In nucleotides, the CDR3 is TGCAGCGTCCCCGGGCAGGGTGATGAAAAACTGTTTTTT. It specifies CSVPGQGDEKLFF.

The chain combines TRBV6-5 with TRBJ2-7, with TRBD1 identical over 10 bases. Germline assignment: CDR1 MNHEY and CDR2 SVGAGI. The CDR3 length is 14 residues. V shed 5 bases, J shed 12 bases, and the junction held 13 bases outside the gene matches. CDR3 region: CASSLGQGLNSWYF. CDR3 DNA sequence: TGTGCCAGCAGTCTGGGACAGGGGCTTAACTCGTGGTACTTC.

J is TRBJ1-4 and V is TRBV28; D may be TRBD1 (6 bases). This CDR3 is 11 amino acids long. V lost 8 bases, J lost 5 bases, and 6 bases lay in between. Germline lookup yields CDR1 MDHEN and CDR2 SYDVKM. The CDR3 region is CASQGNEKLFF. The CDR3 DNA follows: TGTGCCAGCCAGGGGAATGAAAAACTGTTTTTT.

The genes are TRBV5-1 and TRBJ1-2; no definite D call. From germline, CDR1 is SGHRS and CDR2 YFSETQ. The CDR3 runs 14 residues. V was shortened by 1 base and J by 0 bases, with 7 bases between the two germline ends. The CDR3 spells CASSLSGANYGYTF. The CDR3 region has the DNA TGCGCCAGCAGCTTGTCCGGGGCTAACTATGGCTACACCTTC.

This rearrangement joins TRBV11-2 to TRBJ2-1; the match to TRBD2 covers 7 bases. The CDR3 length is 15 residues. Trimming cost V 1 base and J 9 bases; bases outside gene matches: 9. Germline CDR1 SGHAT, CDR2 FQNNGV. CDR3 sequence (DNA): TGTGCCAGCAGCTTAGTGGGGGAGGGCGGCGGTGAGCAGTTCTTC. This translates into CASSLVGEGGGEQFF. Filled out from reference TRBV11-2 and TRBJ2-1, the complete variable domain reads EAGVAQSPRYKIIEKRQSVAFWCNPISGHATLYWYQQILGQGPKLLIQFQNNGVVDDSQLPKDRFSAERLKGVDSTLKIQPAKLEDSAVYLCASSLVGEGGGEQFFGPGTRLTVL.

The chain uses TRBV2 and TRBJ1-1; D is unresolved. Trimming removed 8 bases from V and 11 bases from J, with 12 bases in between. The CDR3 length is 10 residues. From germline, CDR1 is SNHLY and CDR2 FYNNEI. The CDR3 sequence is CASSDSRAFF. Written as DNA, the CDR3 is TGTGCCAGCTCCGACTCTAGGGCTTTCTTT.

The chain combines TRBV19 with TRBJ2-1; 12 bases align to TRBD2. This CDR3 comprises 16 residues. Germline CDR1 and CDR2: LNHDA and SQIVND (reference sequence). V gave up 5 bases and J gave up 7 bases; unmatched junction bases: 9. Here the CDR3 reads CASSVPSLAGGNEQFF. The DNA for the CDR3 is TGTGCCAGTAGTGTCCCCAGCCTAGCGGGGGGGAATGAGCAGTTCTTC.

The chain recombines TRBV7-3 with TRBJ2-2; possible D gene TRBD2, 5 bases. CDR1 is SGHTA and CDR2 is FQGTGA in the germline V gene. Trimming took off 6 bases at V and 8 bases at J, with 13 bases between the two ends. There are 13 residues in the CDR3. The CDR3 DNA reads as TGTGCCAGCAGAAAGGGAGTTAGTGGGGAGCTGTTTTTT. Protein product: CASRKGVSGELFF.

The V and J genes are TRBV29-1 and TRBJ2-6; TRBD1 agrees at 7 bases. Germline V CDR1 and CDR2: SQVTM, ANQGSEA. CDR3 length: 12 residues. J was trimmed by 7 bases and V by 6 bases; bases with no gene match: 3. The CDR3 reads CSVTGEANVLTF. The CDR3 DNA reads TGCAGCGTCACAGGGGAAGCCAACGTCCTGACTTTC. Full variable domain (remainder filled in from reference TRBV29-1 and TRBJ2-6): SAVISQKPSRDICQRGTSLTIQCQVDSQVTMMFWYRQQPGQSLTLIATANQGSEATYESGFVIDKFPISRPNLTFSTLTVSNMSPEDSSIYLCSVTGEANVLTFGAGSRLTVL.

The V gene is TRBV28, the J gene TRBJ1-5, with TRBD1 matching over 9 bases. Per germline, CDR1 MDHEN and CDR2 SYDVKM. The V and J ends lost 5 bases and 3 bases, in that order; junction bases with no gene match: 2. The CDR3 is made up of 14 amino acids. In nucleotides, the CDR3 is TGTGCCAGCAGTGGACAGGGGAACAATCAGCCCCAGCATTTT. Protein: CASSGQGNNQPQHF.

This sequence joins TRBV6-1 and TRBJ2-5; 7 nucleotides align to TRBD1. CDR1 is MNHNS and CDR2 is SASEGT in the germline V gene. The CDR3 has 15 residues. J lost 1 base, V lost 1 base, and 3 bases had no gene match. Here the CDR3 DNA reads TGTGCCAGCAGTGAAGGAGACAGGGCCCAAGAGACCCAGTACTTC. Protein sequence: CASSEGDRAQETQYF.

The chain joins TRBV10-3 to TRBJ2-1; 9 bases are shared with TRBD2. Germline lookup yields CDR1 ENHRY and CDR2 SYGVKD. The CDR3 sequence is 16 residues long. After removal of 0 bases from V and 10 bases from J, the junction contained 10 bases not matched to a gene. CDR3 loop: CAISESKPSGKREQFF. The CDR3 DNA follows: TGTGCCATCAGTGAGTCGAAACCTAGCGGGAAGAGGGAGCAGTTCTTC.

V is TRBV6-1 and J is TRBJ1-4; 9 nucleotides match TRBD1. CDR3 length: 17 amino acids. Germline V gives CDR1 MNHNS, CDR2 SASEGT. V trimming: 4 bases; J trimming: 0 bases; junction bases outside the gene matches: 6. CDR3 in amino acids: CASSGRTGVSTNEKLFF. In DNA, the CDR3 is TGTGCCAGCAGTGGCCGGACAGGGGTCTCAACTAATGAAAAACTGTTTTTT.

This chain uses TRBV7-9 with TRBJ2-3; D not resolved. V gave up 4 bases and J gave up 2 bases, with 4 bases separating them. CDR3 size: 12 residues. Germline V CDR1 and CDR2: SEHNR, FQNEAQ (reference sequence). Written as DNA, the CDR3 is TGTGCCAGCAGCTCCTACACAGATACGCAGTATTTT. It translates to CASSSYTDTQYF.

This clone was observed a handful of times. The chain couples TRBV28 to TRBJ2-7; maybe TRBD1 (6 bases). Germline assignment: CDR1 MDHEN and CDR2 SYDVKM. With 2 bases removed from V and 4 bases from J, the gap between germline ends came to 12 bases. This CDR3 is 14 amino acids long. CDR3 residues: CASSLPGRGYEQYF. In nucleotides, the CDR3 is TGTGCCAGCAGTTTACCGGGCAGGGGTTACGAGCAGTACTTC.

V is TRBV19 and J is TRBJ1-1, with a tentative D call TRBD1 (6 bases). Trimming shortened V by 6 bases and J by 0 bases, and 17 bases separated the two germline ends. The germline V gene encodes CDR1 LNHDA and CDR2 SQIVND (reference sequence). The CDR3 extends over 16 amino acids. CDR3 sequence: CASRQGPLQVNTEAFF. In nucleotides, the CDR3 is TGTGCCAGTAGACAGGGCCCCTTACAAGTGAACACTGAAGCTTTCTTT.

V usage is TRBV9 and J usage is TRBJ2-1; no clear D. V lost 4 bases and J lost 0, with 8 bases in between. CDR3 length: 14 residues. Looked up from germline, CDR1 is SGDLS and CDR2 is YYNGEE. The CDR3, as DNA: TGTGCCAGCAGCCTTCTTAGCTCCTACAATGAGCAGTTCTTC. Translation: CASSLLSSYNEQFF.

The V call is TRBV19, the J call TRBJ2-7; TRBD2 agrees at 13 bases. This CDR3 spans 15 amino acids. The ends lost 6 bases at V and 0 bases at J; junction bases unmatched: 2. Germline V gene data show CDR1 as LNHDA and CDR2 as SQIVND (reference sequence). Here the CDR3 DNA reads TGTGCCAGTAGATGGACTAGCGGGAGCTCCTACGAGCAGTACTTC. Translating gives CASRWTSGSSYEQYF.

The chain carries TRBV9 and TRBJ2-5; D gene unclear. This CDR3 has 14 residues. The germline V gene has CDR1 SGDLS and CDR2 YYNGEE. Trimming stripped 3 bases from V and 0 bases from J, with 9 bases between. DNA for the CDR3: TGTGCCAGCAGCGGGAACAGTCACCAAGAGACCCAGTACTTC. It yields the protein CASSGNSHQETQYF.

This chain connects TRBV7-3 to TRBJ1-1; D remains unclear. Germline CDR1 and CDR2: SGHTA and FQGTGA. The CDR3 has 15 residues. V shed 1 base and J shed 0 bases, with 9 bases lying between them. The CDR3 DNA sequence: TGTGCCAGCAGCTTAATGGGCAGAATGAACACTGAAGCTTTCTTT. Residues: CASSLMGRMNTEAFF.

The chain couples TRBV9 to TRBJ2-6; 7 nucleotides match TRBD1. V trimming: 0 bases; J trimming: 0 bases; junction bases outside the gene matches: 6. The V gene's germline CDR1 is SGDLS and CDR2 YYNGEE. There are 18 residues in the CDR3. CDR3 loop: CASSVGATGVSGANVLTF. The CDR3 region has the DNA TGTGCCAGCAGCGTAGGGGCCACAGGGGTCTCTGGGGCCAACGTCCTGACTTTC.

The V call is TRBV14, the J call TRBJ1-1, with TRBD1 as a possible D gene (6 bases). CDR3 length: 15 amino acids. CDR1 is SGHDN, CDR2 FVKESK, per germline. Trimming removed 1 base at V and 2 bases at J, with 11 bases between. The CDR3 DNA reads TGTGCCAGCAGCCAAGGGGCAGGGGTAAACACTGAAGCTTTCTTT. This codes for CASSQGAGVNTEAFF.

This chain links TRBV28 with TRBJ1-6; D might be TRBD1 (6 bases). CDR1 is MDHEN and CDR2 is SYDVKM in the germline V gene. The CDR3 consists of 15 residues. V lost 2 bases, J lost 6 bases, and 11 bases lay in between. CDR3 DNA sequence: TGTGCCAGCAGTTTACAGGGGAGGGGTAATTCACCCCTCCACTTT. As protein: CASSLQGRGNSPLHF.

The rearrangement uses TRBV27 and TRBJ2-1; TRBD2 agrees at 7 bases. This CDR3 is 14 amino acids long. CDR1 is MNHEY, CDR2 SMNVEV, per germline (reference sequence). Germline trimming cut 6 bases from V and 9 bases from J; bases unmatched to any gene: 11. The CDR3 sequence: CASRPGLPMVEQFF. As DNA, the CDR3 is TGTGCCAGCAGACCGGGACTACCTATGGTTGAGCAGTTCTTC.

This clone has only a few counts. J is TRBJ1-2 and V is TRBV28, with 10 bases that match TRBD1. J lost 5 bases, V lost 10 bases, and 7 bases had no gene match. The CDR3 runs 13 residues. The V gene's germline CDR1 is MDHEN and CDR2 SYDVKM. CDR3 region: CATGDRGSYGYTF. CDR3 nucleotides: TGTGCCACCGGGGACAGGGGATCTTATGGCTACACCTTC.